A selection of T cell receptor beta chains follows, all from one sample in a study of T cells after yellow fever vaccination. In TCRdb, the 5' RACE reads were re-called with MiXCR into one record per CDR3 protein. This table has about 300,000 distinct CDR3 sequences, approximately 10% appearing once. This material consisted of CD4+ T cells sorted from PBMCs, taken 5 days after the yellow fever booster vaccination. These TCRs come from a man aged 18 to 35 who received the YFV17D yellow fever vaccine. CDR3s include the opening cysteine and the closing phenylalanine or tryptophan. D genes are given only for firm matches. Rows may omit the clone size; those that give it use once, few, many or a size class.

size	V	J	D	length	CDR3	DNA
many	TRBV19	TRBJ1-1	TRBD1	14	CASRDRFMNTEAFF	TGTGCCAGCCGGGACAGATTCATGAACACTGAAGCTTTCTTT
few	TRBV29-1	TRBJ2-4	.	17	CSGPPGPPLLLENIQYF	TGCAGCGGACCCCCGGGGCCCCCCCTCCTTTTGGAAAACATTCAGTACTTC
many	TRBV5-1	TRBJ1-1	TRBD1	13	CASSFNRGTEAFF	TGCGCCAGCAGCTTTAACAGGGGGACTGAAGCTTTCTTT
.	TRBV29-1	TRBJ2-5	TRBD2	14	CSGEEGTTKETQYF	TGCAGCGGGGAGGAGGGGACTACGAAAGAGACCCAGTACTTC
few	TRBV19	TRBJ2-4	.	13	CASSPPGKEIQYF	TGTGCCAGTAGTCCCCCCGGGAAGGAGATACAGTACTTC
many	TRBV29-1	TRBJ1-6	.	13	CSARQDNDSPLHF	TGCAGCGCTAGACAGGATAATGATTCACCCCTCCACTTT
.	TRBV3-1	TRBJ1-4	.	15	CASSQDWGRNEKLFF	TGTGCCAGCAGCCAAGATTGGGGCCGGAATGAAAAACTGTTTTTT
many	TRBV7-9	TRBJ1-1	TRBD1	14	CASSPTGLNTEAFF	TGTGCCAGCAGCCCGACAGGGTTGAACACTGAAGCTTTCTTT
.	TRBV7-3	TRBJ2-1	.	14	CASSLTLKQDEQFF	TGTGCCAGCAGCTTAACGTTAAAGCAGGATGAGCAGTTCTTC
.	TRBV7-3	TRBJ2-5	TRBD2	16	CASSPSGLAGVKTQYF	TGTGCCAGCAGCCCTTCGGGACTAGCGGGGGTAAAGACCCAGTACTTC
few	TRBV2	TRBJ2-4	.	14	CASTALGEKNIQYF	TGTGCCAGCACCGCTCTAGGGGAGAAAAACATTCAGTACTTC
.	TRBV7-8	TRBJ1-1	.	11	CASSLGDRAFF	TGTGCCAGCAGCTTAGGGGACCGGGCTTTCTTT
many	TRBV28	TRBJ2-3	.	15	CASSQGGSVGDTQYF	TGTGCCAGCAGCCAGGGGGGCAGCGTTGGAGATACGCAGTATTTT
many	TRBV20-1	TRBJ2-1	TRBD2	15	CSARDGRGLYNEQFF	TGCAGTGCTAGAGATGGGCGGGGGTTATACAATGAGCAGTTCTTC
.	TRBV5-4	TRBJ2-5	TRBD1	15	CASSPQGGGQETQYF	TGTGCCAGCAGCCCTCAAGGGGGCGGGCAAGAGACCCAGTACTTC
many	TRBV7-2	TRBJ2-3	.	18	CASSLERWGGAGTDTQYF	TGTGCCAGCAGCTTAGAGCGGTGGGGGGGGGCTGGCACAGATACGCAGTATTTT
.	TRBV4-3	TRBJ1-3	.	20	CASSQNPSRGADGSGNTIYF	TGCGCCAGCAGCCAAAATCCCTCCCGGGGGGCTGATGGATCTGGAAACACCATATATTTT
.	TRBV18	TRBJ2-3	.	13	CASSPAGTPMQYF	TGTGCCAGCTCACCAGCCGGGACCCCGATGCAGTATTTT
few	TRBV5-4	TRBJ1-2	.	15	CASSLGEDSNYGYTF	TGTGCCAGCAGCTTGGGGGAAGACAGTAACTATGGCTACACCTTC
few	TRBV7-2	TRBJ2-7	TRBD1	16	CASSLAPTGGSSEQYF	TGTGCCAGCAGCTTGGCCCCGACAGGGGGCTCATCCGAGCAGTACTTC
few	TRBV7-2	TRBJ2-7	.	14	CASSFRRGGYEQYF	TGTGCCAGCAGCTTTCGGCGAGGGGGCTACGAGCAGTACTTC
many	TRBV18	TRBJ1-1	.	15	CASSPDTEMNTEAFF	TGTGCCAGCTCACCTGACACAGAAATGAACACTGAAGCTTTCTTT
few	TRBV12-3/TRBV12-4	TRBJ1-1	.	14	CASSLARMGTEAFF	TGTGCCAGCAGTTTAGCAAGGATGGGCACTGAAGCTTTCTTT
.	TRBV6-1	TRBJ2-1	TRBD2	12	CASSESGDEQFF	TGTGCCAGCAGTGAAAGCGGGGATGAGCAGTTCTTC
many	TRBV29-1	TRBJ2-3	.	12	CSVEEGRNTQYF	TGCAGCGTTGAAGAAGGGAGAAATACGCAGTATTTT
many	TRBV20-1	TRBJ2-5	TRBD2	14	CSARVAGGQETQYF	TGCAGTGCTAGGGTAGCGGGGGGTCAAGAGACCCAGTACTTC
.	TRBV7-2	TRBJ1-1	.	15	CASSLATRLNTEAFF	TGTGCCAGCAGCTTAGCGACCCGCCTGAACACTGAAGCTTTCTTT
.	TRBV7-7	TRBJ1-1	.	14	CASSPVSQDTEAFF	TGTGCCAGCAGCCCGGTGTCCCAGGACACTGAAGCTTTCTTT
.	TRBV10-3	TRBJ2-5	.	14	CAISVEGVGGTQYF	TGTGCCATCAGTGTAGAAGGGGTCGGAGGGACCCAGTACTTC
many	TRBV7-2	TRBJ2-1	TRBD2	16	CASSLSGLAGGPQQFF	TGTGCCAGCAGCTTATCAGGACTAGCGGGGGGCCCGCAGCAGTTCTTC
.	TRBV6-1	TRBJ2-3	.	14	CASMARGGTDTQYF	TGTGCCAGCATGGCACGGGGTGGCACAGATACGCAGTATTTT
few	TRBV6-1	TRBJ2-7	.	17	CASSLRGETNLFYEQYF	TGTGCCAGCAGCCTAAGGGGGGAAACGAACCTGTTCTACGAGCAGTACTTC
few	TRBV5-4	TRBJ1-1	.	14	CASSLRQMNTEAFF	TGTGCCAGCAGCTTAAGGCAGATGAACACTGAAGCTTTCTTT
few	TRBV20-1	TRBJ1-6	.	15	CSARISRGRNSPLHF	TGCAGTGCTAGAATATCTCGAGGAAGAAATTCACCCCTCCACTTT
.	TRBV7-2	TRBJ1-2	TRBD1	16	CASSRGGTAAWYGYTF	TGTGCCAGCAGCCGAGGGGGGACAGCCGCTTGGTATGGCTACACCTTC
few	TRBV11-1	TRBJ2-7	.	12	CASSFGLGEQYF	TGTGCCAGCAGCTTCGGTCTCGGCGAGCAGTACTTC
.	TRBV7-3	TRBJ1-2	TRBD1	14	CASSTGQDPLGYTF	TGTGCCAGCAGCACAGGACAGGACCCCCTAGGCTACACCTTC
.	TRBV19	TRBJ1-2	TRBD1	12	CASMDRENGYTF	TGTGCCAGTATGGACAGGGAGAATGGCTACACCTTC
.	TRBV12-3/TRBV12-4	TRBJ2-5	.	14	CASSFQLGQETQYF	TGTGCCAGCAGTTTCCAGCTGGGGCAAGAGACCCAGTACTTC
few	TRBV2	TRBJ1-1	.	13	CASDRDANTEAFF	TGTGCCAGCGACCGGGACGCGAACACTGAAGCTTTCTTT
.	TRBV6-2/TRBV6-3	TRBJ2-5	TRBD2	16	CASSYDPSGDQETQYF	TGTGCCAGCAGTTACGATCCTAGCGGGGACCAAGAGACCCAGTACTTC
.	TRBV6-4	TRBJ2-1	.	13	CASSEDNVNEQFF	TGTGCCAGCAGTGAGGACAACGTAAATGAGCAGTTCTTC
few	TRBV3-1	TRBJ1-5	.	16	CASSQGWARLNQPQHF	TGTGCCAGCAGCCAAGGGTGGGCCAGACTCAATCAGCCCCAGCATTTT
many	TRBV4-3	TRBJ2-3	TRBD2	15	CASSQLAGGPDTQYF	TGCGCCAGCAGCCAGCTAGCGGGGGGGCCTGATACGCAGTATTTT
.	TRBV20-1	TRBJ1-4	.	14	CSARGRVYNEKLFF	TGCAGTGCTAGAGGAAGAGTATATAATGAAAAACTGTTTTTT
.	TRBV20-1	TRBJ2-3	TRBD2	14	CSGTSGGNTDTQYF	TGCAGTGGGACTAGCGGGGGGAACACAGATACGCAGTATTTT
.	TRBV27	TRBJ2-4	TRBD1	14	CASSRDRVQNIQYF	TGTGCCAGCAGTAGGGACAGGGTACAAAACATTCAGTACTTC
.	TRBV30	TRBJ2-7	.	15	CAWGSGEGAAYEQYF	TGTGCCTGGGGTTCGGGGGAAGGGGCGGCCTACGAGCAGTACTTC
.	TRBV3-2	TRBJ1-5	.	13	CASSQEQDQPQHF	TGTGCCAGCAGCCAAGAGCAGGACCAGCCCCAGCATTTT
.	TRBV6-1	TRBJ2-1	.	12	CASSEGVAEQFF	TGTGCCAGCAGTGAAGGGGTGGCAGAGCAGTTCTTC
.	TRBV10-3	TRBJ1-2	TRBD1	14	CAISESDRGYGYTF	TGTGCCATCAGTGAGTCGGACAGGGGCTATGGCTACACCTTC
.	TRBV19	TRBJ1-6	.	18	CASRLSSTASSYNSPLHF	TGTGCCAGTAGGCTATCGTCGACAGCCAGCTCCTATAATTCACCCCTCCACTTT
many	TRBV9	TRBJ2-7	.	15	CASSVMGGAFYEQYF	TGTGCCAGCAGCGTAATGGGCGGGGCCTTCTACGAGCAGTACTTC
few	TRBV3-1	TRBJ1-3	.	14	CASSLEDGGNTIYF	TGTGCCAGCAGCCTAGAGGACGGAGGAAACACCATATATTTT
few	TRBV20-1	TRBJ2-3	.	14	CSAQEGGGTDTQYF	TGCAGTGCTCAGGAGGGGGGAGGCACAGATACGCAGTATTTT
few	TRBV7-2	TRBJ2-3	.	13	CASSLRDTDTQYF	TGTGCCAGCAGCTTGCGAGACACAGATACGCAGTATTTT
.	TRBV10-3	TRBJ2-5	TRBD1	13	CAIGGTGWETQYF	TGTGCCATCGGGGGGACAGGGTGGGAGACCCAGTACTTC